These 32 T cell receptor beta chains were all obtained from the same sample, sequenced in a study of T cells expressing NK-cell markers. TCRdb derives one entry per CDR3 protein from the 5' RACE reads, leaving out DNA. The sample spans 400,000 to 450,000 distinct CDR3 sequences; the ten largest clones claim 7.3%. Sequenced material: blood T cells: a sorted CD56 or NKG2C T cell subset, CD4+ or CD8+ T cells, or bulk PBMC T cells (not recorded which). These receptors all stem from a woman between 18 and 70 years old in good health.

The chain combines TRBV29-1 with TRBJ2-1. Germline-derived CDR1 and CDR2 are SQVTM and ANQGSEA. The CDR3 has 12 residues. The CDR3 here is CSVEDAVGYQFF.

The rearrangement links TRBV7-2 to TRBJ2-1. Germline V lookup: CDR1 SGHTA, CDR2 FQGNSA. The CDR3 runs 12 residues. This CDR3 reads CASSKNRNEQFF.

This rearrangement joins TRBV7-2 to TRBJ2-1. The CDR3 spans 16 residues. Germline V gives CDR1 SGHTA, CDR2 FQGNSA. The CDR3 loop reads CASSLVGGSGYNEQFF.

The chain has TRBV29-1 and TRBJ2-1; TCRdb's D call, TRBD2, is unchecked because there is no DNA. The CDR3 runs 14 residues. Germline V gives CDR1 SQVTM, CDR2 ANQGSEA. This CDR3 is CSVVTSASYNEQFF.

This chain joins TRBV5-1 and TRBJ1-6; TCRdb's D call, TRBD1, is unchecked because there is no DNA. CDR1 and CDR2 from the germline V gene are SGHRS and YFSETQ. The CDR3 sequence is 15 residues long. This CDR3 is CASSRRGTDNSPLHF.

The rearrangement links TRBV11-2 to TRBJ1-2. CDR1 and CDR2 from the germline V gene are SGHAT and FQNNGV. This CDR3 is built from 13 residues. CDR3 sequence: CASSLAVNYGYTF.

V gene TRBV29-1 combines with J gene TRBJ1-6; lacking DNA, the TRBD1 call made by TCRdb goes unchecked. The germline V gene has CDR1 SQVTM and CDR2 ANQGSEA. The CDR3 consists of 12 residues. The CDR3 reads CSVRDSNSPLHF.

The J gene is TRBJ2-2, the V gene TRBV6-5. Germline loops: CDR1 MNHEY, CDR2 SVGAGI. The CDR3 consists of 13 residues. The CDR3 sequence is CASSYGRTGELFF.

The chain uses TRBV10-3 and TRBJ2-3. CDR3 length: 12 amino acids. Germline CDR1 reads ENHRY; CDR2 reads SYGVKD. The CDR3 reads CAIRDNTDTQYF.

The chain employs TRBV12-3 or TRBV12-4 and TRBJ2-3. This CDR3 comprises 13 residues. The CDR3 loop reads CASSLMASDTQYF.

The chain employs TRBV7-3 and TRBJ1-1; as DNA is missing, the TRBD1 call by TCRdb cannot be tested. Germline V CDR1 and CDR2: SGHTA, FQGTGA. The CDR3 is 14 amino acids. CDR3 in amino acids: CASSKYRGDTEAFF.

The rearrangement joins TRBV12-3 or TRBV12-4 to TRBJ2-1; the D call of TRBD1 rests on TCRdb alone, since no DNA is present to check it. The CDR3 has 12 residues. The CDR3 loop is CASRPGGGEQFF.

The CDR3 sequence is CASSVAASYEQYF. The chain is built from TRBV5-6 and TRBJ2-7. The CDR3 sequence is 13 residues long. Germline loops: CDR1 SGHDT, CDR2 YYEEEE.

The rearrangement uses TRBV12-3 or TRBV12-4 and TRBJ1-1; TCRdb indicates TRBD1, and absent DNA this call remains unverified. The CDR3 totals 12 residues. CDR3 region: CASSLALGGAFF.

This chain links TRBV13 with TRBJ2-3; checking the TCRdb D call of TRBD1 is not possible without DNA. The germline gives CDR1 PRHDT, CDR2 FYEKMQ (reference sequence). The CDR3 runs 17 residues. The CDR3 loop reads CASSLRGTGGITDTQYF.

This chain links TRBV29-1 with TRBJ2-7; TCRdb gives TRBD1 as the D gene, but with no DNA this cannot be confirmed. The CDR3 consists of 12 residues. Germline CDR1 reads SQVTM; CDR2 reads ANQGSEA. CDR3 sequence reads: CSARVSTREQYF.

This sequence joins TRBV5-6 and TRBJ1-2. The CDR3 runs to 16 residues. Germline CDR1 and CDR2: SGHDT and YYEEEE. The CDR3 reads CASSARWGLGGYGYTF.

V is TRBV11-2 and J is TRBJ2-1; TCRdb picks TRBD2, but there is no DNA to check that call. Germline V CDR1 and CDR2: SGHAT, FQNNGV. The length of the CDR3 is 21 residues. The CDR3 loop is CASSMRRVAGLAGGPHNEQFF.

The chain recombines TRBV19 with TRBJ2-2; TCRdb names TRBD1, which stays unverified in the absence of DNA. This CDR3 contains 13 residues. CDR1 is LNHDA, CDR2 SQIVND, per germline (reference sequence). The CDR3 reads CASSIGGFGELFF.

The CDR3 loop reads CSGSGTSGYNEQFF. This rearrangement joins TRBV20-1 to TRBJ2-1; TCRdb's D call of TRBD2 is untestable without DNA. Germline CDR1 reads DFQATT; CDR2 reads SNEGSKA (reference sequence). This CDR3 spans 14 amino acids.

CDR3 residues: CASSLEGANTDTQYF. The chain has TRBV5-1 and TRBJ2-3; the TRBD1 assignment by TCRdb is unverifiable without DNA. Germline loops: CDR1 SGHRS, CDR2 YFSETQ. The CDR3 covers 15 residues.

The J gene is TRBJ2-5, the V gene TRBV6-2 or TRBV6-3. This CDR3 spans 13 amino acids. Germline assignment: CDR1 MNHEY and CDR2 SVGEGT. The CDR3 sequence is CASTTGIQETQYF.

This rearrangement joins TRBV6-5 to TRBJ2-5. Germline CDR1 reads MNHEY; CDR2 reads SVGAGI. The length of the CDR3 is 15 residues. CDR3 region: CASSYLFGSQETQYF.

The V call is TRBV29-1, the J call TRBJ1-1; TCRdb outputs TRBD1, but without DNA this stays unchecked. CDR3 length: 15 residues. Germline CDR1 and CDR2: SQVTM and ANQGSEA. The CDR3 protein is CSVGNRQGANTEAFF.

The chain has TRBV6-6 and TRBJ1-1. Germline V gene lookup returns CDR1 MNHNY and CDR2 SVGAGI (reference sequence). The length of the CDR3 is 13 residues. Here the CDR3 reads CASIWALNTEAFF.

This sequence joins TRBV29-1 and TRBJ2-5. Germline values: CDR1 SQVTM, CDR2 ANQGSEA. The CDR3 totals 12 residues. CDR3 sequence reads: CSVGLTQETQYF.

The chain recombines TRBV20-1 with TRBJ2-3; TCRdb proposes TRBD1, but this gene call is untestable without DNA. In germline, CDR1 is DFQATT, CDR2 SNEGSKA (reference sequence). This CDR3 is 13 amino acids long. CDR3 residues: CSGRQVGGDTQYF.

The chain links TRBV5-6 to TRBJ1-1. Per the germline V gene, CDR1 is SGHDT and CDR2 is YYEEEE. The CDR3 is made up of 14 amino acids. The CDR3: CASTWGDKNTEAFF. The full variable domain, with the rest looked up from reference TRBV5-6 and TRBJ1-1, is DAGVTQSPTHLIKTRGQQVTLRCSPKSGHDTVSWYQQALGQGPQFIFQYYEEEERQRGNFPDRFSGHQFPNYSSELNVNALLLGDSALYLCASTWGDKNTEAFFGQGTRLTVV.

The J gene is TRBJ2-7, the V gene TRBV15. The CDR3 contains 16 residues. Germline-derived CDR1 and CDR2 are LNHNV and YYDKDF (reference sequence). The CDR3 sequence: CATSRDLAVSSYEQYF.

The chain carries TRBV4-3 and TRBJ2-1. The germline V gene encodes CDR1 LGHNA and CDR2 YSLEER. The CDR3 is 14 amino acids. This chain's CDR3 is CASSLSTGYNEQFF.

The rearrangement uses TRBV7-8 and TRBJ1-1. CDR1 is SGHVS, CDR2 FQNEAQ, per germline. CDR3 length equals 12 residues. The CDR3 loop reads CASSRGHTEAFF.

The chain recombines TRBV3-1 with TRBJ2-2; no DNA is available, so the TRBD2 call from TCRdb remains unchecked. Germline V gene data show CDR1 as LGHDT and CDR2 as YNNKEL (reference sequence). The CDR3 has 14 residues. CDR3 protein: CASSQLAGHGELFF.